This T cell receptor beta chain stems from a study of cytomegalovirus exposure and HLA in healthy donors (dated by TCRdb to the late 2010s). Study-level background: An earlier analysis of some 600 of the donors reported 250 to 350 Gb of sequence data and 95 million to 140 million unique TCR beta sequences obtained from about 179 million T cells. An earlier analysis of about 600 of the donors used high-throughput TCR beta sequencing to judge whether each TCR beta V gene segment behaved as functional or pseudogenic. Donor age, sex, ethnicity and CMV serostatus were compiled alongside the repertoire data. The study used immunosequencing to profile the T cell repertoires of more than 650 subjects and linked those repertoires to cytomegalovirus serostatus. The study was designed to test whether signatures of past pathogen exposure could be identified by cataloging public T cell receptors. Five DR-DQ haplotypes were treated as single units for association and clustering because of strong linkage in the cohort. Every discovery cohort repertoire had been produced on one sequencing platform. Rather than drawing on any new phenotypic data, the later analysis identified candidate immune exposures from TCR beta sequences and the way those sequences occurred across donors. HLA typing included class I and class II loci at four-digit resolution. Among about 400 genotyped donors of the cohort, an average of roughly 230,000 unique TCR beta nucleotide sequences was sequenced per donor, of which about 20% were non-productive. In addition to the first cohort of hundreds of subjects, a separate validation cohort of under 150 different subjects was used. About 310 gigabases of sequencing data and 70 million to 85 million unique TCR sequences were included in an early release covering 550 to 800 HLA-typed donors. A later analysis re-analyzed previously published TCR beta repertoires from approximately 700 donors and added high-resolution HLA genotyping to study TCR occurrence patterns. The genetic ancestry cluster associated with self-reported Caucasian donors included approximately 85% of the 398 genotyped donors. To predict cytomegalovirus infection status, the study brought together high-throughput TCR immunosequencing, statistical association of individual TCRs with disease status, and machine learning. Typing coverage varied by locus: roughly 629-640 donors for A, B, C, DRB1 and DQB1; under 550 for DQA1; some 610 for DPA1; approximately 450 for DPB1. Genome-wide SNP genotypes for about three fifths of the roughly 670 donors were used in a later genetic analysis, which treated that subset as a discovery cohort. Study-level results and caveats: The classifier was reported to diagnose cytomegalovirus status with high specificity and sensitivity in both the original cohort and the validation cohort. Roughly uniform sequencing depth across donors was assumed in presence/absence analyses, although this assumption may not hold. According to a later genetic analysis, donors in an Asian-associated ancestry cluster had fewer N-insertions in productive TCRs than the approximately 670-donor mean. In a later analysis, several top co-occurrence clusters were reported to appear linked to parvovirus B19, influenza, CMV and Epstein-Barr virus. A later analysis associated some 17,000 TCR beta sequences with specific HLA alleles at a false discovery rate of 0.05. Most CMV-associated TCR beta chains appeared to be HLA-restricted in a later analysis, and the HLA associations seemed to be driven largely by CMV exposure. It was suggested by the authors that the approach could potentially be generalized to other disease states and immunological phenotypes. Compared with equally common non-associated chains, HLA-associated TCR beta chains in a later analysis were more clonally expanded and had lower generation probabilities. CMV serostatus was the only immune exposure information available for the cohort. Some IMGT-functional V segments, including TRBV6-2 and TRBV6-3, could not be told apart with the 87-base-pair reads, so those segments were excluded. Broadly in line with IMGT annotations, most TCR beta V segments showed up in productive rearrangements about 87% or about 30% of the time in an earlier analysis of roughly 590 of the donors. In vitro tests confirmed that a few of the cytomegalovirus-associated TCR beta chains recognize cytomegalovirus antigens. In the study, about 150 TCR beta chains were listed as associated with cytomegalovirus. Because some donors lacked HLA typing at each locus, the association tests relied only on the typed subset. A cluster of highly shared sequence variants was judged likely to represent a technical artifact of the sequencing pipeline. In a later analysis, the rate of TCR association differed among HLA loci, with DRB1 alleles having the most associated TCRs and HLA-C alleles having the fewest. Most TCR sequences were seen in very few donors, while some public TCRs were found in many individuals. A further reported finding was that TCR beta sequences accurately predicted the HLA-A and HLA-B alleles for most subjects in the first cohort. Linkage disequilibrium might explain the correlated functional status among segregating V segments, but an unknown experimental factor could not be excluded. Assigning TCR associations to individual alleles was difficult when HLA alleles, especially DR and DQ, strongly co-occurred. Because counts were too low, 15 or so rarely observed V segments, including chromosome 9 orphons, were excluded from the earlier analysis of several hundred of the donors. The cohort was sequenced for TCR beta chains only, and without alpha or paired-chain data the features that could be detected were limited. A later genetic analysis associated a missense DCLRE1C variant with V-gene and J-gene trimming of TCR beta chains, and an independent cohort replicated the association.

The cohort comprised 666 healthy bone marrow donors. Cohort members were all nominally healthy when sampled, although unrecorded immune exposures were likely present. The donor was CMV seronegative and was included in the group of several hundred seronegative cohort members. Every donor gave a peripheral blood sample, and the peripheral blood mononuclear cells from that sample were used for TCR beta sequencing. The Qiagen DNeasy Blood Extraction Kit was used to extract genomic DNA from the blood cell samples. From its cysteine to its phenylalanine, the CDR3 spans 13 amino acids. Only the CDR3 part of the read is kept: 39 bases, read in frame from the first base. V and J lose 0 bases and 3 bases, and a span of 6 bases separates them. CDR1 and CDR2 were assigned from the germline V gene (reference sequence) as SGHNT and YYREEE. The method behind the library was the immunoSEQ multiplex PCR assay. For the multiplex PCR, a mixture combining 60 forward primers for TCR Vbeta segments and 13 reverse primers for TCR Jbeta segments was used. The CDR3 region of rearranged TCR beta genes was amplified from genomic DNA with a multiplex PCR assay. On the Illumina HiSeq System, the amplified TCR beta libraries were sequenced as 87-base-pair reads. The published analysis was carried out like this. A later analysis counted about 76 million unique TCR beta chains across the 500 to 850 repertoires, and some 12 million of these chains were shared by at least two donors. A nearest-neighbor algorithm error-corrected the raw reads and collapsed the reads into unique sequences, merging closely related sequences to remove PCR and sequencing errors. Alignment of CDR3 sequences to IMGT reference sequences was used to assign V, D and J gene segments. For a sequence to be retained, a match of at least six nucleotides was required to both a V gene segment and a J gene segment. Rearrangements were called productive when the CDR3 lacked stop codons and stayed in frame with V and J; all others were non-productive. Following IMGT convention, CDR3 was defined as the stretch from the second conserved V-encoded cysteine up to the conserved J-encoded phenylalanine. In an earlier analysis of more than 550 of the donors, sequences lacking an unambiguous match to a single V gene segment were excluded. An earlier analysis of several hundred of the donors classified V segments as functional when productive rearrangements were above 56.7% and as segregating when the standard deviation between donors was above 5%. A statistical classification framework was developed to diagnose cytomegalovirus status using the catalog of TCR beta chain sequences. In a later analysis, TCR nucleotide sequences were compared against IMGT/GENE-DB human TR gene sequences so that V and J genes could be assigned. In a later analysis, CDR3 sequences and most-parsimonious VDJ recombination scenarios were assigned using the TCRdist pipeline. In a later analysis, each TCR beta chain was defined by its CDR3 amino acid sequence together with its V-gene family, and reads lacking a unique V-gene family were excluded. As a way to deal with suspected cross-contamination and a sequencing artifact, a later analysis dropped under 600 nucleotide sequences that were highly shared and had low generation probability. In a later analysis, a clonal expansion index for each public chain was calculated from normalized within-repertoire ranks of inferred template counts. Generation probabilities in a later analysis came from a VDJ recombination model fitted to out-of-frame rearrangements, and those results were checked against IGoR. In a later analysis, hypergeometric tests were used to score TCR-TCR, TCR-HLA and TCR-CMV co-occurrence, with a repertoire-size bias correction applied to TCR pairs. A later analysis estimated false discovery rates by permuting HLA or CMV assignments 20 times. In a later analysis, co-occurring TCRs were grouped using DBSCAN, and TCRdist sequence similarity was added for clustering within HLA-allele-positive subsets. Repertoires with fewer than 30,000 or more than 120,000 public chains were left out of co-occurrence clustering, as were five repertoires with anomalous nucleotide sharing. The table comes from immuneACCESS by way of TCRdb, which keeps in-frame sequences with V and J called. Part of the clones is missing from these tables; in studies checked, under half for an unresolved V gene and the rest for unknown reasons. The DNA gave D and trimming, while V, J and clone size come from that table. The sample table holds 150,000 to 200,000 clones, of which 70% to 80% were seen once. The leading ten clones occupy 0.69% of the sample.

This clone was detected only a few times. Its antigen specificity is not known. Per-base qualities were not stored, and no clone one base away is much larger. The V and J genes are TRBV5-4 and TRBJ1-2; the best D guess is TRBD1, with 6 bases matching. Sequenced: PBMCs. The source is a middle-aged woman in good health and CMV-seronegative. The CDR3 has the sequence CASSLDRDYGYTF. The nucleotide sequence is TGTGCCAGCAGCTTGGACAGGGACTATGGCTACACCTTC.